The following is a T cell receptor beta chain sequence with its context. Its target is unknown. These data originate in a study of beta chain features in type 1 diabetes. Study at large: Similarity in age, gender and cell yields was seen between patients and healthy donors. Study results and caveats: PCR might show a preference for shorter templates, equally across patients and controls. A pattern of fewer insertions and more deletions at VDJ junctions was seen in type 1 diabetes patients.

What was sequenced were expressed TCRB transcripts, since all of the isolated RNA had been reverse transcribed. Repertoires were generated with immunoSEQ multiplex PCR, while TCRdb's copy carries only in-frame clones and drops some. The table includes 250,000 or so clones, about 71% detected once. This sequence was found in a young man in good health. Sequenced sample: naive CD4+ T cells from blood.

The CDR3 loop is CASSQLPWTGLGANVLTF. CDR3 DNA: TGCGCCAGCAGTCAATTGCCCTGGACAGGGTTAGGGGCCAACGTCCTGACTTTC. The J gene is TRBJ2-6, the V gene TRBV23-1; 8 bases agree with TRBD1. TRBV23-1 falls under the ORF class, with uncertain function. The CDR3 consists of 18 residues. Losses at the gene ends were 1 base for V and 4 bases for J; bases not matched to a gene: 9.